The present T cell receptor (beta chain) was sequenced within a study of metastatic and nonmetastatic thyroid tumors. Study-level information: Both malignant and benign thyroid patients supplied peripheral blood and tumor or nodule tissue samples, across which the repertoires of these patients were then compared. Study-wide results and caveats: According to reports, the diversity of TCR beta was significantly higher in malignant thyroid tumors than in benign nodules, and this held in both blood and tumor samples.

TCRdb reprocessed the PCR reads using MiXCR. The profile shows tens of thousands of clones, roughly 26% of them singletons. Among the patients, none had received any treatment before thyroid surgery. For this clone: The target antigen is unknown.

Trimming took 2 bases from V and 8 from J; bases not matched to a gene: 9. Germline V lookup: CDR1 MDHEN, CDR2 SYDVKM. The CDR3 is 16 residues long. The sequenced material came from tumor tissue. The source is a female donor with papillary thyroid cancer or a benign thyroid nodule (not recorded which). Some clones in this sample may be carry-over from other donors' samples. This chain joins TRBV28 and TRBJ2-1; 10 nucleotides align to TRBD1. The DNA of the CDR3 is TGTGCCAGCAGTTTACTTCCGGGACAGGGGCGTGATGAGCAGTTCTTC. It yields the protein CASSLLPGQGRDEQFF.